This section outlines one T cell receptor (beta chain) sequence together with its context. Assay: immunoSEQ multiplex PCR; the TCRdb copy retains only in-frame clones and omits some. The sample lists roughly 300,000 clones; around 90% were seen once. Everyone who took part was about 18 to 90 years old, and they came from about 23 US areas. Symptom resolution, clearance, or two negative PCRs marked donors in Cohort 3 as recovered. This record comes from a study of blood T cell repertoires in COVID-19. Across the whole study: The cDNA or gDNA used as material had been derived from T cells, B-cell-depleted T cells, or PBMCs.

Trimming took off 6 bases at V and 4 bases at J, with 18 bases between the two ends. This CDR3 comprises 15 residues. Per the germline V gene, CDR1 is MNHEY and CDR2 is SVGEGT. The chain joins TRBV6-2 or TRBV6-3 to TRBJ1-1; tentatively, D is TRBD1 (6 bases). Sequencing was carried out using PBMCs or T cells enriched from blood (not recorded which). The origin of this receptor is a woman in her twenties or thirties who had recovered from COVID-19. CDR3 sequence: CASSDGGGQGTEAFF. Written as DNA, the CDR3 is TGTGCCAGCAGCGACGGCGGGGGGCAGGGCACTGAAGCTTTCTTT.